Listed here are 32 T cell receptor beta chains from one sample, sequenced in a study of T cell responses to AZD1222 COVID-19 vaccine. This table comes from immunoSEQ multiplex PCR, and its TCRdb copy is limited to in-frame clones, with some not included. The sample lists some 150,000 clones, 90% seen once, with approximately 1.6% in the top ten. The sequencing used peripheral blood, collected on day 0 of AZD1222 vaccination. The receptors stem from an adult in good health.

V gene TRBV4-1 combines with J gene TRBJ1-5; TRBD1 is a possible D gene (6 bases). This CDR3 has 15 residues. The germline V gene has CDR1 MGHRA and CDR2 YSYEKL. V dropped 0 bases and J dropped 1 base, with 7 bases sitting between them. CDR3 in DNA: TGCGCCAGCAGCCAAGATGGACAGAGCAATCAGCCCCAGCATTTT. This sequence encodes CASSQDGQSNQPQHF.

The V and J genes are TRBV30 and TRBJ1-2, with D hard to call. Germline assignment: CDR1 GTSNPN and CDR2 SVGIG (reference sequence). The CDR3 has 13 residues. The germline V and J ends were trimmed by 4 bases and 4 bases, with 13 bases remaining between them. The CDR3 DNA reads TGTGCCTGGACCATGTCCCAGTTCTATGGCTACACCTTC. Its protein is CAWTMSQFYGYTF.

The chain carries TRBV5-1 and TRBJ1-2; possible D gene TRBD1, 6 bases. This CDR3 region has 13 residues. The V end was cut by 4 bases, the J end by 7 bases, with 14 bases between. The germline V gene encodes CDR1 SGHRS and CDR2 YFSETQ. The CDR3: CASSTGQSAGYTF. The CDR3 DNA sequence: TGCGCCAGCAGCACTGGACAGTCGGCTGGCTACACCTTC.

The V gene is TRBV19, the J gene TRBJ2-7; a possible D gene is TRBD2 (5 bases). CDR1 and CDR2 from the germline V gene are LNHDA and SQIVND (reference sequence). V was pared by 3 bases and J by 3 bases, with 21 bases between. The CDR3 loop spans 17 amino acids. The CDR3 reads CASSMDLARGQYYEQYF. The CDR3 DNA sequence: TGTGCCAGTAGTATGGACCTAGCCCGAGGCCAATACTACGAGCAGTACTTC.

This clone appeared once. The gene calls are TRBV5-1 and TRBJ2-3; 7 bases are shared with TRBD1. Germline trimming cut 4 bases from V and 4 bases from J; bases unmatched to any gene: 6. The CDR3 totals 14 residues. The germline V gene encodes CDR1 SGHRS and CDR2 YFSETQ. The CDR3 protein is CASSPTGNPDTQYF. CDR3 nucleotide sequence: TGCGCCAGCAGCCCGACAGGGAACCCAGATACGCAGTATTTT.

The V and J genes are TRBV18 and TRBJ2-2; 7 bases map to TRBD1. Per germline, CDR1 KGHSH and CDR2 LQKENI. V lost 3 bases and J lost 7; bases outside the gene matches: 5. The CDR3 has 14 residues. CDR3 amino acids: CASSPYRDSGELFF. The CDR3 DNA reads as TGTGCCAGCTCACCCTACAGGGACAGCGGGGAGCTGTTTTTT.

The gene calls are TRBV15 and TRBJ1-2, with D perhaps matching TRBD1 (5 bases). Germline CDR1 is LNHNV and CDR2 is YYDKDF (reference sequence). The CDR3 loop spans 14 amino acids. Trimming cost V 1 base and J 8 bases, with 14 bases left between them. CDR3 nucleotides: TGTGCCACCAGCAGAGTTGACAGCTCTCCCGGCTACACCTTC. Encoded protein: CATSRVDSSPGYTF. The entire variable domain, with the rest obtained from reference TRBV15 and TRBJ1-2, is as follows: DAMVIQNPRYQVTQFGKPVTLSCSQTLNHNVMYWYQQKSSQAPKLLFHYYDKDFNNEADTPDNFQSRRPNTSFCFLDIRSPGLGDTAMYLCATSRVDSSPGYTFGSGTRLTVV.

CDR3 sequence (DNA): TGTGCCAGTAGGAGACAGGGGGCAGGTCAGCCCCAGCATTTT. Amino acid sequence: CASRRQGAGQPQHF. The genes are TRBV19 and TRBJ1-5; 10 positions agree with TRBD1. The CDR3 runs 14 residues. Germline CDR1 is LNHDA and CDR2 is SQIVND (reference sequence). Losses at the gene ends were 6 bases for V and 6 bases for J; bases not matched to a gene: 5.

The V and J genes are TRBV13 and TRBJ1-3; D is unclear. CDR1 is PRHDT and CDR2 is FYEKMQ in the germline V gene (reference sequence). Trimming removed 1 base at V and 0 bases at J, with 16 bases between. The CDR3 loop spans 18 amino acids. The CDR3 DNA reads as TGTGCCAGCAGCTTAGTCTCGGGGTTGTGGCTCTCTGGAAACACCATATATTTT. This encodes CASSLVSGLWLSGNTIYF.

V usage is TRBV2 and J usage is TRBJ1-2; D unclear. The CDR3 is 13 amino acids. Germline CDR1 SNHLY, CDR2 FYNNEI. V was cut by 5 bases and J by 1 base, with 8 bases left in between. The CDR3 sequence: CASSSESNYGYTF. In DNA form, the CDR3 reads TGTGCCAGCAGTTCAGAGAGTAACTATGGCTACACCTTC.

In regard to this clone: The identical CDR3 is also encoded by other nucleotide sequences in the sample. The genes are TRBV7-9 and TRBJ1-5; D gene uncertain. This CDR3 has 13 amino acids. The V gene's germline CDR1 is SEHNR and CDR2 FQNEAQ (reference sequence). V was trimmed by 2 bases and J by 2 bases, leaving 4 bases between them. CDR3 bases: TGTGCCAGCAGCTTATCAGGCAATCAGCCCCAGCATTTT. Translating gives CASSLSGNQPQHF.

J is TRBJ2-5 and V is TRBV28, with TRBD1 matching 9 bases. Trimming took 6 bases from V and 7 from J; bases not matched to a gene: 9. From germline, CDR1 is MDHEN and CDR2 SYDVKM. The CDR3 has 14 residues. Written as DNA, the CDR3 is TGTGCCAGCAGCTCGGGACAGGGCCCGTGGACCCAGTACTTC. Its translation is CASSSGQGPWTQYF.

This clone was seen once. J is TRBJ1-1 and V is TRBV30, with no clear D. Germline assignment: CDR1 GTSNPN and CDR2 SVGIG (reference sequence). This CDR3 is built from 13 residues. The CDR3 nucleotides read TGTGCGCGGCAAGTAGGGCCCATCGCTGAAGCTTTCTTT. Encoded protein: CARQVGPIAEAFF. Full variable domain (rest looked up from reference TRBV30 and TRBJ1-1): SQTIHQWPATLVQPVGSPLSLECTVEGTSNPNLYWYRQAAGRGLQLLFYSVGIGQISSEVPQNLSASRPQDRQFILSSKKLLLSDSGFYLCARQVGPIAEAFFGQGTRLTVV.

This clone was observed once. This chain connects TRBV6-5 to TRBJ1-1; 7 bases fit TRBD1. With V trimmed by 6 bases and J by 0 bases, 4 bases remained unmatched. CDR1 and CDR2 from the germline V gene are MNHEY and SVGAGI. The CDR3 runs 14 residues. CDR3 in amino acids: CASRFTGVNTEAFF. For the CDR3, the DNA is TGTGCCAGCAGATTCACAGGGGTGAACACTGAAGCTTTCTTT.

The chain uses TRBV5-6 and TRBJ1-2; no clear D gene. This CDR3 has 13 amino acids. Deletions cut 0 bases from V and 6 bases from J, with 9 bases between. Germline lookup yields CDR1 SGHDT and CDR2 YYEEEE. CDR3 sequence (DNA): TGTGCCAGCAGCTTGGGGGAATTACATGGCTACACCTTC. Amino acids: CASSLGELHGYTF.

The chain recombines TRBV2 with TRBJ2-7; D is perhaps TRBD1 (5 bases). The CDR3 has 13 residues. V gave up 7 bases and J gave up 2 bases, with 12 bases separating them. From germline, CDR1 is SNHLY and CDR2 FYNNEI. The CDR3 loop reads CASTVDSTYEQYF. Here the CDR3 DNA reads TGTGCCAGCACGGTAGACAGCACCTACGAGCAGTACTTC. The full variable domain, completed using reference TRBV2 and TRBJ2-7, is EPEVTQTPSHQVTQMGQEVILRCVPISNHLYFYWYRQILGQKVEFLVSFYNNEISEKSEIFDDQFSVERPDGSNFTLKIRSTKLEDSAMYFCASTVDSTYEQYFGPGTRLTVT.

The chain links TRBV3-1 (or the pseudogene TRBV3-2) to TRBJ2-1, with D possibly being TRBD2 (5 bases). This CDR3 has 14 residues. Trimming removed 5 bases at V and 8 bases at J, with 16 bases between. Germline V gives CDR1 LGHDT, CDR2 YNNKEL (reference sequence). In DNA form, the CDR3 reads TGTGCCAGCAGCGCGCTCTTAGCCGGGGATGAGCAGTTCTTC. The encoded protein is CASSALLAGDEQFF.

The chain combines TRBV30 with TRBJ2-7; TRBD2 agrees at 11 bases. The CDR3 extends over 15 amino acids. V was pared by 3 bases and J by 2 bases, with 6 bases of the junction left unmatched. The germline V gene encodes CDR1 GTSNPN and CDR2 SVGIG (reference sequence). CDR3 amino acids: CAWRGGTSGTYEQYF. The CDR3 nucleotides read TGTGCCTGGAGGGGAGGGACTAGCGGAACCTACGAGCAGTACTTC.

This clone was seen a single time. This sequence joins TRBV28 and TRBJ2-5; 7 positions agree with TRBD2. CDR1 MDHEN and CDR2 SYDVKM come from the germline V gene. Germline trimming cut 4 bases from V and 8 bases from J; bases unmatched to any gene: 19. The CDR3 covers 17 residues. The CDR3 loop reads CASSSQRRHVGRLTQYF. CDR3 in DNA: TGTGCCAGCAGTTCCCAAAGGAGGCATGTCGGGAGGCTTACCCAGTACTTC.

The rearrangement links TRBV9 to TRBJ2-1, with TRBD2 identical over 8 bases. Trimming cost V 4 bases and J 6 bases; bases outside gene matches: 12. The CDR3 runs 16 residues. Germline loops: CDR1 SGDLS, CDR2 YYNGEE. For the CDR3, the DNA is TGTGCCAGCAGCCGTCGAACTAGCGGAGCCTTCAATGAGCAGTTCTTC. Its translation: CASSRRTSGAFNEQFF.

The chain links TRBV4-3 to TRBJ2-1, with 7 bases that match TRBD1. The germline gives CDR1 LGHNA, CDR2 YSLEER. Unmatched junction bases numbered 12, after V lost 3 bases and J lost 7 bases. CDR3 size: 16 residues. The CDR3 bases are TGCGCCAGCAGCCATAACCGGGACAGCGGACGTAATGAGCAGTTCTTC. It codes for CASSHNRDSGRNEQFF.

V usage is TRBV6-4 and J usage is TRBJ2-1; 14 bases fit TRBD2. Germline CDR1 reads MRHNA; CDR2 reads SNTAGT. CDR3 size: 15 residues. V shed 10 bases and J 5 bases; nucleotides not matched to a gene: 7. CDR3 amino acids: CATGLAGGAHNEQFF. The CDR3 DNA is TGTGCCACTGGACTAGCGGGAGGCGCGCACAATGAGCAGTTCTTC.

This clone was seen only once. V gene TRBV18 combines with J gene TRBJ2-7; 7 nucleotides align to TRBD1. The CDR3 length is 13 residues. In germline, CDR1 is KGHSH, CDR2 LQKENI. V shed 3 bases, J shed 2 bases, and the junction held 1 base outside the gene matches. The CDR3 protein is CASSPGTAYEQYF. CDR3 DNA sequence: TGTGCCAGCTCACCGGGGACAGCCTACGAGCAGTACTTC.

The V gene is TRBV2, the J gene TRBJ2-3; D is ambiguous. In germline, CDR1 is SNHLY, CDR2 FYNNEI. Trimming left V 7 bases short and J 3 bases short, with 14 bases between. The CDR3 is 14 amino acids. CDR3 sequence (DNA): TGTGCCAGCACTGGCGGTCGGCGGACAGATACGCAGTATTTT. It translates to CASTGGRRTDTQYF.

The chain employs TRBV7-9 and TRBJ1-2; weak D call: TRBD1 (6 bases). CDR3 length: 15 amino acids. Trimming stripped 5 bases from V and 7 bases from J, with 20 bases between. The germline V gene encodes CDR1 SEHNR and CDR2 FQNEAQ (reference sequence). The CDR3 spells CASSPINTDRSGYTF. CDR3 coding DNA: TGTGCCAGCAGCCCCATAAACACTGACAGGTCTGGCTACACCTTC.

The J gene is TRBJ1-2, the V gene TRBV4-3, with D unclear. The CDR3 is 15 residues long. The V gene lost 1 base and the J gene lost 4 bases, with 13 bases spanning the gap. Germline CDR1 is LGHNA and CDR2 is YSLEER. The CDR3 bases are TGCGCCAGCAGCCAAGGTCCGGCAGATCCCTATGGCTACACCTTC. Its translation: CASSQGPADPYGYTF.

The chain couples TRBV14 to TRBJ1-2; TRBD1 matches at 7 bases. The CDR3 is 17 residues long. CDR1 and CDR2 from the germline V gene are SGHDN and FVKESK. The junction had 11 bases not matched to a gene; V was cut back by 2 bases and J by 2 bases. In DNA form, the CDR3 reads TGTGCCAGCAGCCAACTTAGGGGGCCCCCAACGAACTATGGCTACACCTTC. This codes for CASSQLRGPPTNYGYTF.

The chain couples TRBV5-5 to TRBJ1-6; 9 bases agree with TRBD1. Trimming removed 4 bases from V and 11 bases from J; junction bases left unmatched: 10. The CDR3 spans 15 residues. Germline V gene data show CDR1 as SGHKS and CDR2 as YYEKEE (reference sequence). The CDR3: CASSPGQGSTPPLHF. The CDR3 nucleotides are TGTGCCAGCAGCCCAGGACAGGGGTCTACTCCACCCCTCCACTTT. Combining the CDR3 with reference TRBV5-5 and TRBJ1-6 gives the whole variable domain DAGVTQSPTHLIKTRGQQVTLRCSPISGHKSVSWYQQVLGQGPQFIFQYYEKEERGRGNFPDRFSARQFPNYSSELNVNALLLGDSALYLCASSPGQGSTPPLHFGNGTRLTVT.

The chain links TRBV29-1 to TRBJ2-5; tentatively, D is TRBD1 (5 bases). Germline V lookup: CDR1 SQVTM, CDR2 ANQGSEA. The ends were cut back, 7 bases at V and 3 bases at J, with 15 bases in the middle. This CDR3 region has 13 residues. The CDR3, as DNA: TGCAGCGCTGGTCGCAGGGCGGAAGAGACCCAGTACTTC. Encoded protein: CSAGRRAEETQYF.

This chain joins TRBV12-5 and TRBJ1-2; D is uncertain. Trimming shortened V by 3 bases and J by 9 bases, and 14 bases separated the two germline ends. Germline V gene lookup returns CDR1 LGHNT and CDR2 FRNRAP. The CDR3 length is 13 residues. The CDR3 loop reads CASGFDTRRSYTF. CDR3 nucleotides: TGTGCTAGTGGTTTTGACACGAGGCGGAGCTACACCTTC.

This clone turned up a few times. The chain uses TRBV7-2 and TRBJ1-1; 10 bases line up with TRBD1. Germline CDR1 is SGHTA and CDR2 is FQGNSA. Trimming removed 0 bases from V and 7 bases from J; junction bases left unmatched: 2. The CDR3 covers 14 residues. The CDR3 reads CASSLAGTGVEAFF. CDR3 bases: TGTGCCAGCAGCTTAGCCGGGACAGGGGTTGAAGCTTTCTTT.

The chain recombines TRBV7-9 with TRBJ2-7, with D possibly TRBD2 on 5 matching bases. The CDR3 runs 16 residues. Germline V gives CDR1 SEHNR, CDR2 FQNEAQ (reference sequence). With 7 bases removed from V and 2 bases from J, the gap between germline ends came to 21 bases. The CDR3: CASTWGRAAKTYEQYF. The CDR3 region has the DNA TGTGCCAGCACCTGGGGTAGAGCGGCCAAGACCTACGAGCAGTACTTC.